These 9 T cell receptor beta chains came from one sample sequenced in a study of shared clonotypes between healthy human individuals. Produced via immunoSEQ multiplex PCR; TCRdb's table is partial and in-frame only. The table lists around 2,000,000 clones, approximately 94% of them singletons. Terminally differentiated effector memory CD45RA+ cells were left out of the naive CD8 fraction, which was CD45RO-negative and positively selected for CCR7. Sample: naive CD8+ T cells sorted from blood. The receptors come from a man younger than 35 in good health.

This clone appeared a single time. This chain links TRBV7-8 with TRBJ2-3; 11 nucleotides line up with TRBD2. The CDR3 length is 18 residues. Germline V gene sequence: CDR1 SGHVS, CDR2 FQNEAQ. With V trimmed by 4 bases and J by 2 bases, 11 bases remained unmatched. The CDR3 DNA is TGTGCCAGCAGCTCCTATAGCGGGGGGGCGGGTTCCACAGATACGCAGTATTTT. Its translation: CASSSYSGGAGSTDTQYF.

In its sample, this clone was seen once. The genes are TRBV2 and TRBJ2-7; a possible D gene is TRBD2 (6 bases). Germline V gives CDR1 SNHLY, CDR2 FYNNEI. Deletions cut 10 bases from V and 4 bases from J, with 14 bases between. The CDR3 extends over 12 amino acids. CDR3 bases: TGTGCCAACCCCCCGGGGGAATACGAGCAGTACTTC. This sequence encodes CANPPGEYEQYF.

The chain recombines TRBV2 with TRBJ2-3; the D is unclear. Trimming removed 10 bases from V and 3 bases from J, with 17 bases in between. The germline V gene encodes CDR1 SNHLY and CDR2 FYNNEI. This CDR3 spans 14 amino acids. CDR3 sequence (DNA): TGTGCCACCCTCACAGCGAGTAGTACAGATACGCAGTATTTT. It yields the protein CATLTASSTDTQYF.

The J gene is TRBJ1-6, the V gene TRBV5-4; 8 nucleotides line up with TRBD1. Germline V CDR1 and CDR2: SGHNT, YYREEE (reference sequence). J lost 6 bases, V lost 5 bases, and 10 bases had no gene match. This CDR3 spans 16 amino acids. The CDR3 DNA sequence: TGTGCCAGCAGTTCCAGTCAGGGGGCGGGTAATTCACCCCTCCACTTT. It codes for CASSSSQGAGNSPLHF.

CDR3 residues: CASSLIRNDFKETQYF. CDR3 bases: TGTGCCAGCAGCTTGATTCGTAACGACTTTAAAGAGACCCAGTACTTC. The chain carries TRBV7-9 and TRBJ2-5; D is uncertain. The germline gives CDR1 SEHNR, CDR2 FQNEAQ (reference sequence). This CDR3 comprises 16 residues. The V end lost 3 bases, the J end lost 3 bases, and 17 bases lay between the germline ends.

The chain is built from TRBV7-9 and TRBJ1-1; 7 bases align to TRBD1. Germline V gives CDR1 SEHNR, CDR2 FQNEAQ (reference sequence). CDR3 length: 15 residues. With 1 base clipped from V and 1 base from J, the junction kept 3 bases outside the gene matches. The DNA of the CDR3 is TGTGCCAGCAGCTTAGGGGCAGGGGGGAACACTGAAGCTTTCTTT. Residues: CASSLGAGGNTEAFF.

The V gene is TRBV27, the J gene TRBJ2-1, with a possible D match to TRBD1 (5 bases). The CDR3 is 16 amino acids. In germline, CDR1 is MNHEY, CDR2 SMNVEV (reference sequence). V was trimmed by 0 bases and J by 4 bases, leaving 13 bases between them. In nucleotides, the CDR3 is TGTGCCAGCAGTTTATCGGGGCCCCGGCGGTACAATGAGCAGTTCTTC. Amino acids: CASSLSGPRRYNEQFF.

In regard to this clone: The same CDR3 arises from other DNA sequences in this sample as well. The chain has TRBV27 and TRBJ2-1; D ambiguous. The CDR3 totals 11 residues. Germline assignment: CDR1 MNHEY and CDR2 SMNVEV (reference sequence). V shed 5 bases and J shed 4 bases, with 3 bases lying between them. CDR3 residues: CASSLYNEQFF. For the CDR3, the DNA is TGTGCCAGCAGTCTTTACAATGAGCAGTTCTTC.

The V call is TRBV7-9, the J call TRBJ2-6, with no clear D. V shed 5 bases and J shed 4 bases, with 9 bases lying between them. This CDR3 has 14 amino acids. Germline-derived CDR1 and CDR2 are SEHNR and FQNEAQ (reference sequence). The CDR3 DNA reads TGTGCCAGCAGCCTCTCCGAGGGGGCCAACGTCCTGACTTTC. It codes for CASSLSEGANVLTF.